The entry below gives a single T cell receptor beta chain sequence along with its context. The specificity of this receptor is unknown. There are no base qualities to consult, and no much larger clone falls within one base. This sample stems from a study of cytomegalovirus exposure and HLA in healthy donors (dated by TCRdb to the late 2010s). General notes on the study: According to an earlier analysis of several hundred of the donors, some 180 million T cells yielded some 110 million unique TCR beta sequences and more than 250 Gb of sequence data. Roughly 320 gigabases of sequencing data and around 88 million unique TCR sequences made up an early release that covered nearly 650 HLA-typed donors. The genetic ancestry cluster associated with self-reported Caucasian donors included over 65% of the roughly 410 genotyped donors. The study was designed to test whether signatures of past pathogen exposure could be identified by cataloging public T cell receptors. The T cell repertoires of several hundred subjects were profiled by immunosequencing and related to cytomegalovirus serostatus. In addition to the first cohort of 666 subjects, a separate validation cohort of 100 to 150 different subjects was used. To predict cytomegalovirus infection status, the study brought together high-throughput TCR immunosequencing, statistical association of individual TCRs with disease status, and machine learning. A later analysis re-analyzed previously published TCR beta repertoires from several hundred donors and added high-resolution HLA genotyping to study TCR occurrence patterns. In the later analysis, no new phenotypic data were used to find candidate immune exposures; instead, reliance was placed on TCR beta sequences and their occurrence across donors. An earlier analysis of 587 of the donors used high-throughput TCR beta sequencing to judge whether each TCR beta V gene segment behaved as functional or pseudogenic. Donor age, sex, ethnicity and CMV serostatus were compiled alongside the repertoire data. Genome-wide SNP genotypes for about 60% of the roughly 670 donors were used in a later genetic analysis, which treated that subset as a discovery cohort. All discovery cohort repertoires had been generated on a single sequencing platform. HLA typing covered class I and class II loci at four-digit resolution. Typing coverage differed by locus: A, B, C, DRB1 and DQB1 were typed in roughly 620-630 donors, DQA1 in 500 to 550, DPA1 in 600 to 610, and DPB1 in 400 to 490. Four to six DR-DQ haplotypes were handled as single units for association and clustering, since linkage in the cohort was strong. On average, roughly 240,000 unique TCR beta nucleotide sequences were sequenced per donor among 398 genotyped donors of the cohort, with roughly 18% of those sequences being non-productive.

Broader findings and caveats from the paper: In a later analysis, the rate of TCR association differed among HLA loci, with DRB1 alleles having the most associated TCRs and HLA-C alleles having the fewest. Because HLA typing was unavailable for some donors at each locus, only the typed subset was used in association tests. Roughly uniform sequencing depth across donors was assumed in presence/absence analyses, although this assumption may not hold. V-gene and J-gene trimming of TCR beta chains was associated with a missense DCLRE1C variant in a later genetic analysis, and the association was replicated in an independent cohort. In a later analysis, HLA-associated TCR beta chains were found to be more clonally expanded and to have lower generation probabilities than equally common non-associated chains. The 87-base-pair reads could not distinguish some IMGT-functional V segments, including TRBV6-2 and TRBV6-3, so those segments were excluded. In an earlier analysis of 587 of the donors, most TCR beta V segments appeared in productive rearrangements about 87% or about 30% of the time, broadly matching IMGT annotations. Fewer than 20 rarely observed V segments, including chromosome 9 orphons, were excluded from the earlier analysis of several hundred of the donors because counts were too low. Most CMV-associated TCR beta chains appeared to be HLA-restricted in a later analysis, and the HLA associations seemed to be driven largely by CMV exposure. The study listed approximately 150 TCR beta chains as associated with cytomegalovirus. A cluster of highly shared sequence variants was judged likely to represent a technical artifact of the sequencing pipeline. Three of the identified cytomegalovirus-associated TCR beta chains were confirmed in vitro to be specific for cytomegalovirus antigens. Linkage disequilibrium might explain the correlated functional status among segregating V segments, but an unknown experimental factor could not be excluded. The classifier was reported to diagnose cytomegalovirus status with high specificity and sensitivity in both the original and validation cohorts. Strong co-occurrence of HLA alleles, especially DR and DQ, made assigning TCR associations to individual alleles difficult. The only immune exposure information available for the cohort was CMV serostatus. Compared with the approximately 700-donor mean, donors in an Asian-associated ancestry cluster had fewer N-insertions in productive TCRs, according to a later genetic analysis. In a later analysis, some 17,000 TCR beta sequences were associated with specific HLA alleles at a false discovery rate of 0.05. It was suggested by the authors that the approach could potentially be generalized to other disease states and immunological phenotypes. This cohort had only TCR beta chains sequenced, and the lack of alpha or paired-chain data limited which features could be detected. While some public TCRs were present in many individuals, most TCR sequences turned up only very rarely across donors. A further reported finding was that TCR beta sequences accurately predicted the HLA-A and HLA-B alleles for most subjects in the first cohort. In a later analysis, several top co-occurrence clusters were reported to appear linked to parvovirus B19, influenza, CMV and Epstein-Barr virus.

The library was obtained by the immunoSEQ multiplex PCR assay. The multiplex PCR relied on a mix of 60 forward primers for TCR Vbeta segments and 13 reverse primers for TCR Jbeta segments. The CDR3 region of rearranged TCR beta genes was amplified from genomic DNA by a multiplex PCR assay. On the Illumina HiSeq System, the amplified TCR beta libraries were sequenced as 87-base-pair reads. On the authors' methods: A later analysis counted 75 million to 100 million unique TCR beta chains across the 640 or so repertoires, and around 9.9 million of these chains were shared by at least two donors. A nearest-neighbor algorithm error-corrected the raw reads and collapsed the reads into unique sequences, merging closely related sequences to remove PCR and sequencing errors. To assign V, D and J gene segments, CDR3 sequences were aligned to IMGT reference sequences. For a sequence to be retained, a match of at least six nucleotides was required to both a V gene segment and a J gene segment. A rearrangement was called productive if the CDR3 had no stop codons and remained in frame with V and J, and every other rearrangement was called non-productive. CDR3 was defined according to IMGT convention as the region running from the second conserved V-encoded cysteine to the conserved J-encoded phenylalanine. Sequences without an unambiguous match to a single V gene segment were excluded from the earlier analysis of over 500 of the donors. In an earlier analysis of several hundred of the donors, V segments were called functional above 56.7% productive rearrangements and were called segregating when the between-donor standard deviation exceeded 5%. To diagnose cytomegalovirus status from the catalog of TCR beta chain sequences, a statistical classification framework was built. In a later analysis, TCR nucleotide sequences were compared against IMGT/GENE-DB human TR gene sequences so that V and J genes could be assigned. The TCRdist pipeline was used in a later analysis to assign CDR3 sequences and most-parsimonious VDJ recombination scenarios. A later analysis defined each TCR beta chain by its CDR3 amino acid sequence plus V-gene family, and excluded reads lacking a unique V-gene family. As a way to deal with suspected cross-contamination and a sequencing artifact, a later analysis dropped 500 to 700 nucleotide sequences that were highly shared and had low generation probability. In a later analysis, a clonal expansion index was calculated for each public chain from normalized within-repertoire ranks of inferred template counts. In a later analysis, generation probabilities were computed using a VDJ recombination model fitted to out-of-frame rearrangements, and the results were checked against IGoR. A later analysis scored TCR-TCR, TCR-HLA and TCR-CMV co-occurrence with hypergeometric tests, applying a repertoire-size bias correction to TCR pairs. In a later analysis, false discovery rates were estimated by permuting HLA or CMV assignments 20 times. In a later analysis, co-occurring TCRs were grouped using DBSCAN, and TCRdist sequence similarity was added for clustering within HLA-allele-positive subsets. Co-occurrence clustering excluded repertoires with fewer than 30,000 or more than 120,000 public chains, plus five with anomalous nucleotide sharing. The table was pulled from immuneACCESS by TCRdb, which kept in-frame rearrangements only. Such tables lose some clones; where checked, under half of the loss comes from unresolved V genes, and the rest has no known cause. Clone size and the V and J calls come from that table; the DNA yielded D and trimming. The sample table lists approximately 280,000 clones, roughly 88% of them with a count of one. The top ten clonotypes cover 3.5% to 4.5% of the sample.

CDR1 and CDR2 (PRHDT, FYEKMQ) derive from the germline V gene (reference sequence). From cysteine to phenylalanine, the CDR3 is 13 amino acids long. Only the CDR3 DNA stays, 39 bases, in frame from base 1. Cut back by 6 bases and 2 bases, the V and J ends lie 7 bases apart. The cohort comprised some 730 healthy bone marrow donors. All cohort members were sampled while nominally healthy, although unrecorded immune exposures were likely present. The donor tested CMV seropositive and was one of the 289 seropositive cohort members. A peripheral blood sample was provided by each donor, and peripheral blood mononuclear cells were used for TCR beta sequencing. The Qiagen DNeasy Blood Extraction Kit was used to extract genomic DNA from the blood cell samples.

The clonotype was recovered from a man in his forties in good health and CMV-seropositive. The sequenced material came from PBMCs. The sequence links TRBV13 to TRBJ2-2; too little of a D gene remains to name it. CDR3 loop: CASSGGNTGELFF. The sequenced DNA is TGTGCCAGCAGTGGCGGAAACACCGGGGAGCTGTTTTTT.